Described below is a single TCR beta chain sequence and its context. These data originate in a study of blood T cell repertoires in COVID-19. About the research overall: Material from acute and convalescent COVID-19 was sourced from the United States, Italy and Spain. The analysed material was cDNA or gDNA that came from T cells, B-cell-depleted T cells, or PBMCs.

Per the germline V gene, CDR1 is SGHNT and CDR2 is YENEEA. Trimming removed 1 base from V and 5 bases from J, with 12 bases in between. The CDR3 sequence is 15 residues long. Original methodology: How many nucleated cells were present was estimated from reference gene primer amplification. Profiling relied on immunoSEQ multiplex PCR, and the TCRdb table lists in-frame clones only, not all of them. V and J calls and clone size are given by that table; D and trimming were obtained from the DNA. The table lists around 180,000 clones, 85% to 90% of them singletons. Allocation to cohorts depended on clinical history reported by the participants.

The TCR comes from a woman aged 40 to 50 with acute COVID-19. Sequencing input: PBMCs or T cells enriched from blood (not recorded which). The chain couples TRBV11-3 to TRBJ2-1, with D possibly TRBD2 on 7 matching bases. This chain's CDR3 is CASSLGGGWNNEQFF. Here the CDR3 DNA reads TGTGCCAGCAGCTTAGGGGGGGGCTGGAACAATGAGCAGTTCTTC. Full variable domain (outside the CDR3, taken from reference TRBV11-3 and TRBJ2-1): EAGVVQSPRYKIIEKKQPVAFWCNPISGHNTLYWYLQNLGQGPELLIRYENEEAVDDSQLPKDRFSAERLKGVDSTLKIQPAELGDSAVYLCASSLGGGWNNEQFFGPGTRLTVL.